This is a list of T cell receptor beta chains from one sample in a study of blood T cell repertoires in COVID-19. The protocol was immunoSEQ multiplex PCR, while the TCRdb copy is restricted to in-frame clones and leaves out a portion. The sample has around 33,000 clones; approximately 71% are singletons. Material: peripheral blood. These receptors originate from a human donor in a cohort sampled during active COVID-19. CDR3s include the opening cysteine and the closing phenylalanine or tryptophan. Each record gives: clone size, D gene, V gene, J gene, CDR3 length, CDR3 protein, CDR3 DNA. A D gene is named only where the DNA matches it firmly. Size is stated for part of the rows, as once, few or many counts, or as a class when the clone is expanded.

clone size: once
D gene: .
V gene: TRBV4-3
J gene: TRBJ2-7
CDR3 length: 16
CDR3 protein: CASSQGLYGARYEQYF
CDR3 DNA: TGCGCCAGCAGCCAGGGTCTATATGGGGCGCGCTACGAGCAGTACTTC

clone size: .
D gene: TRBD2
V gene: TRBV30
J gene: TRBJ2-3
CDR3 length: 15
CDR3 protein: CAWKGLAGRADTQYF
CDR3 DNA: TGTGCCTGGAAGGGACTAGCGGGAAGGGCAGATACGCAGTATTTT

clone size: .
D gene: TRBD2
V gene: TRBV2
J gene: TRBJ2-5
CDR3 length: 16
CDR3 protein: CASLSLGGAGGETQYF
CDR3 DNA: TGTGCCAGCCTCTCCCTTGGCGGGGCCGGGGGGGAGACCCAGTACTTC

clone size: few
D gene: TRBD2
V gene: TRBV9
J gene: TRBJ2-3
CDR3 length: 15
CDR3 protein: CASSVAGLPTDTQYF
CDR3 DNA: TGTGCCAGCAGCGTAGCGGGACTACCCACAGATACGCAGTATTTT

clone size: .
D gene: .
V gene: TRBV30
J gene: TRBJ1-1
CDR3 length: 14
CDR3 protein: CAWSVRAEGTEAFF
CDR3 DNA: TGTGCCTGGAGTGTCCGTGCGGAGGGCACTGAAGCTTTCTTT

clone size: .
D gene: TRBD1
V gene: TRBV5-1
J gene: TRBJ2-3
CDR3 length: 17
CDR3 protein: CASSLAAGGTRTDTQYF
CDR3 DNA: TGCGCCAGCAGCTTGGCCGCAGGGGGCACTCGCACAGATACGCAGTATTTT

clone size: .
D gene: .
V gene: TRBV11-2
J gene: TRBJ2-2
CDR3 length: 13
CDR3 protein: CASSLIGAGELFF
CDR3 DNA: TGTGCCAGCAGCTTAATCGGGGCCGGGGAGCTGTTTTTT

clone size: .
D gene: TRBD2
V gene: TRBV29-1
J gene: TRBJ2-1
CDR3 length: 14
CDR3 protein: CSVAGTSGSNEQFF
CDR3 DNA: TGCAGCGTGGCCGGGACTAGCGGATCCAATGAGCAGTTCTTC

clone size: .
D gene: .
V gene: TRBV19
J gene: TRBJ1-5
CDR3 length: 16
CDR3 protein: CASTRVGYYSNQPQHF
CDR3 DNA: TGTGCCAGTACGCGTGTGGGCTATTATAGCAATCAGCCCCAGCATTTT

clone size: .
D gene: TRBD2
V gene: TRBV28
J gene: TRBJ2-7
CDR3 length: 16
CDR3 protein: CASSLGTSGRAYEQYF
CDR3 DNA: TGTGCCAGCAGTCTCGGGACTAGCGGGAGGGCCTACGAGCAGTACTTC

clone size: .
D gene: TRBD1
V gene: TRBV25-1
J gene: TRBJ1-1
CDR3 length: 15
CDR3 protein: CASSDPGQLNTEAFF
CDR3 DNA: TGTGCCAGCAGTGACCCGGGACAGTTGAACACTGAAGCTTTCTTT

clone size: .
D gene: .
V gene: TRBV7-7
J gene: TRBJ2-1
CDR3 length: 18
CDR3 protein: CASSLDVTGTSAVNEQFF
CDR3 DNA: TGTGCCAGCAGCTTAGACGTAACCGGGACATCGGCTGTAAATGAGCAGTTCTTC

clone size: .
D gene: .
V gene: TRBV5-4
J gene: TRBJ2-5
CDR3 length: 16
CDR3 protein: CASSLDASRPGETQYF
CDR3 DNA: TGTGCCAGCAGCTTGGATGCCTCCCGACCGGGAGAGACCCAGTACTTC

clone size: .
D gene: .
V gene: TRBV27
J gene: TRBJ1-2
CDR3 length: 13
CDR3 protein: CASSFATGGGYTF
CDR3 DNA: TGTGCCAGCAGTTTTGCGACAGGAGGAGGCTACACCTTC

clone size: .
D gene: TRBD2
V gene: TRBV5-1
J gene: TRBJ2-2
CDR3 length: 17
CDR3 protein: CASSSGTSGPNTGELFF
CDR3 DNA: TGCGCCAGCAGCTCTGGGACTAGCGGACCGAACACCGGGGAGCTGTTTTTT

clone size: .
D gene: .
V gene: TRBV27
J gene: TRBJ1-1
CDR3 length: 15
CDR3 protein: CASSLSAGGALEAFF
CDR3 DNA: TGTGCCAGCAGTTTATCGGCTGGGGGCGCACTTGAAGCTTTCTTT

clone size: .
D gene: .
V gene: TRBV18
J gene: TRBJ2-6
CDR3 length: 15
CDR3 protein: CASSPRSSGANVLTF
CDR3 DNA: TGTGCCAGCTCACCTAGATCCTCTGGGGCCAACGTCCTGACTTTC

clone size: .
D gene: TRBD1
V gene: TRBV28
J gene: TRBJ2-3
CDR3 length: 14
CDR3 protein: CATTVGQGAYTQYF
CDR3 DNA: TGTGCCACCACCGTGGGACAGGGGGCTTATACGCAGTATTTT

clone size: few
D gene: TRBD1
V gene: TRBV6-5
J gene: TRBJ1-1
CDR3 length: 14
CDR3 protein: CASSRLGQGAEAFF
CDR3 DNA: TGTGCCAGCAGCCGCCTCGGACAGGGGGCTGAAGCTTTCTTT

clone size: .
D gene: .
V gene: TRBV21-1
J gene: TRBJ2-1
CDR3 length: 17
CDR3 protein: CASSKSGLAGGLNEQFF
CDR3 DNA: TGTGCCAGCAGCAAGTCCGGACTAGCGGGGGGGCTAAATGAGCAGTTCTTC

clone size: once
D gene: TRBD2
V gene: TRBV7-9
J gene: TRBJ2-7
CDR3 length: 18
CDR3 protein: CASSVSGTSGIRGYEQYF
CDR3 DNA: TGTGCCAGCAGCGTCTCCGGGACTAGCGGGATTAGGGGCTACGAGCAGTACTTC

clone size: .
D gene: TRBD1
V gene: TRBV4-1
J gene: TRBJ2-7
CDR3 length: 16
CDR3 protein: CASSQTRDRVLGEQYF
CDR3 DNA: TGCGCCAGCAGCCAAACTCGGGACAGGGTCCTTGGCGAGCAGTACTTC

clone size: few
D gene: TRBD1
V gene: TRBV6-2/TRBV6-3
J gene: TRBJ1-5
CDR3 length: 20
CDR3 protein: CASRPSPRGWGRRSNQPQHF
CDR3 DNA: TGTGCCAGCAGACCTTCTCCCAGGGGGTGGGGAAGAAGGAGCAATCAGCCCCAGCATTTT

clone size: .
D gene: .
V gene: TRBV24-1
J gene: TRBJ2-7
CDR3 length: 12
CDR3 protein: CATSDELYEQYF
CDR3 DNA: TGTGCCACCAGTGATGAACTCTACGAGCAGTACTTC

clone size: .
D gene: .
V gene: TRBV7-2
J gene: TRBJ2-4
CDR3 length: 17
CDR3 protein: CASSLAGGSIGENIQYF
CDR3 DNA: TGTGCCAGCAGCTTAGCAGGAGGGTCAATAGGGGAAAACATTCAGTACTTC

clone size: .
D gene: .
V gene: TRBV5-1
J gene: TRBJ1-4
CDR3 length: 17
CDR3 protein: CASSLGGTSGGGEKLFF
CDR3 DNA: TGCGCCAGCAGCTTGGGAGGGACGTCAGGCGGGGGTGAAAAACTGTTTTTT

clone size: .
D gene: TRBD1
V gene: TRBV19
J gene: TRBJ1-5
CDR3 length: 13
CDR3 protein: CASSIQGAQPQHF
CDR3 DNA: TGTGCCAGTAGTATACAGGGGGCTCAGCCCCAGCATTTT

clone size: .
D gene: TRBD2
V gene: TRBV30
J gene: TRBJ2-5
CDR3 length: 15
CDR3 protein: CAWSRGGAYRETQYF
CDR3 DNA: TGTGCCTGGAGTCGGGGGGGGGCGTATCGAGAGACCCAGTACTTC

clone size: .
D gene: .
V gene: TRBV19
J gene: TRBJ2-7
CDR3 length: 13
CDR3 protein: CASKDSRFYEQYF
CDR3 DNA: TGTGCCAGTAAGGACAGTCGGTTCTACGAGCAGTACTTC

clone size: .
D gene: TRBD1
V gene: TRBV6-6
J gene: TRBJ2-1
CDR3 length: 15
CDR3 protein: CASSYLGTGGHEQFF
CDR3 DNA: TGTGCCAGCAGTTACCTCGGGACAGGGGGCCATGAGCAGTTCTTC

clone size: once
D gene: .
V gene: TRBV30
J gene: TRBJ1-5
CDR3 length: 14
CDR3 protein: CAWSADRRNQPQHF
CDR3 DNA: TGTGCCTGGAGTGCCGACAGACGCAATCAGCCCCAGCATTTT

clone size: .
D gene: TRBD1
V gene: TRBV6-5
J gene: TRBJ1-2
CDR3 length: 14
CDR3 protein: CASSPDRGGYGYTF
CDR3 DNA: TGTGCCAGCAGCCCCGACAGGGGTGGCTATGGCTACACCTTC

clone size: few
D gene: .
V gene: TRBV19
J gene: TRBJ1-5
CDR3 length: 15
CDR3 protein: CASSTASGQYQPQHF
CDR3 DNA: TGTGCCAGTAGTACCGCAAGCGGACAGTATCAGCCCCAGCATTTT

clone size: .
D gene: .
V gene: TRBV6-5
J gene: TRBJ2-3
CDR3 length: 15
CDR3 protein: CASRRSQLSTDTQYF
CDR3 DNA: TGTGCCAGCAGGCGAAGCCAACTTAGCACAGATACGCAGTATTTT

clone size: once
D gene: TRBD1
V gene: TRBV27
J gene: TRBJ1-2
CDR3 length: 15
CDR3 protein: CASTPGQGHFTGYTF
CDR3 DNA: TGTGCCAGCACCCCCGGACAGGGTCATTTTACCGGCTACACCTTC

clone size: few
D gene: TRBD2
V gene: TRBV27
J gene: TRBJ2-7
CDR3 length: 11
CDR3 protein: CASRGEEEQYF
CDR3 DNA: TGTGCCAGCCGGGGGGAAGAGGAGCAGTACTTC

clone size: .
D gene: .
V gene: TRBV19
J gene: TRBJ2-3
CDR3 length: 14
CDR3 protein: CASTLRSGTDTQYF
CDR3 DNA: TGTGCCAGTACCCTACGGAGCGGCACAGATACGCAGTATTTT

clone size: .
D gene: TRBD1
V gene: TRBV15
J gene: TRBJ2-7
CDR3 length: 14
CDR3 protein: CATSTRDRYDEQYF
CDR3 DNA: TGTGCCACCAGTACCCGGGACAGGTATGACGAGCAGTACTTC

clone size: .
D gene: TRBD1
V gene: TRBV24-1
J gene: TRBJ2-2
CDR3 length: 14
CDR3 protein: CATSYQGATGELFF
CDR3 DNA: TGTGCCACCAGTTATCAGGGGGCAACCGGGGAGCTGTTTTTT

clone size: .
D gene: .
V gene: TRBV6-5
J gene: TRBJ1-1
CDR3 length: 13
CDR3 protein: CASSYSDGAEAFF
CDR3 DNA: TGTGCCAGCAGTTACTCGGACGGGGCTGAAGCTTTCTTT

clone size: .
D gene: .
V gene: TRBV6-5
J gene: TRBJ2-1
CDR3 length: 11
CDR3 protein: CASSRNNEQFF
CDR3 DNA: TGTGCCAGCTCGAGAAACAATGAGCAGTTCTTC

clone size: .
D gene: .
V gene: TRBV19
J gene: TRBJ2-1
CDR3 length: 20
CDR3 protein: CASRAWGERLGRSSYNEQFF
CDR3 DNA: TGTGCCAGTAGAGCCTGGGGGGAGCGGCTAGGTCGAAGCTCCTACAATGAGCAGTTCTTC

clone size: .
D gene: .
V gene: TRBV7-2
J gene: TRBJ2-7
CDR3 length: 14
CDR3 protein: CASSLPGFPYEQYF
CDR3 DNA: TGTGCCAGCAGCTTGCCGGGGTTCCCCTACGAGCAGTACTTC

clone size: .
D gene: .
V gene: TRBV15
J gene: TRBJ1-1
CDR3 length: 13
CDR3 protein: CATSRQGNTEAFF
CDR3 DNA: TGTGCCACCAGCAGACAGGGGAATACTGAAGCTTTCTTT

clone size: .
D gene: .
V gene: TRBV30
J gene: TRBJ2-1
CDR3 length: 12
CDR3 protein: CACHGLTNEQFF
CDR3 DNA: TGTGCCTGCCATGGACTGACCAATGAGCAGTTCTTC

clone size: .
D gene: TRBD1
V gene: TRBV18
J gene: TRBJ2-3
CDR3 length: 19
CDR3 protein: CASSPQGTGKIRGTDTQYF
CDR3 DNA: TGTGCCAGCTCACCGCAGGGGACAGGCAAAATTAGGGGCACAGATACGCAGTATTTT

clone size: large
D gene: TRBD1
V gene: TRBV9
J gene: TRBJ2-7
CDR3 length: 13
CDR3 protein: CASSGQGAYEQYF
CDR3 DNA: TGTGCCAGCTCCGGACAGGGGGCCTACGAGCAGTACTTC